This record covers a single T cell receptor beta chain. Antigen: not known. A much larger clone is a single base away; this may be a read error. The data stem from a study of T cells after yellow fever vaccination. Study outcomes and limitations: A small proportion of clonotypes was detected in both the CD4 and CD8 compartments. Most clones from primary vaccination resurfaced after the booster (around 95% CD4, more than 75% CD8). Researchers cautioned that FACS-sorted repertoires could harbor abundant clonotypes contaminating from the bulk population.

CDR3 length: 14 residues. V gave up 6 bases and J gave up 1 base, with 12 bases separating them. Making TCR cDNA involved 5'RACE template switching, which added UMIs and a universal primer site. TCRdb redid the calling of the 5' RACE reads with MiXCR, one entry per CDR3 protein. This sample has 65,000 to 70,000 distinct CDR3 sequences; approximately 5.9% occur once, and the top ten carry 2.2%. Material: CD4+ T cells sorted from PBMCs, obtained about 2 weeks after the first yellow fever vaccination. The chain links TRBV12-3 or TRBV12-4 to TRBJ1-1, with D unclear. This clonotype was sampled from a man between 18 and 29 years old who received the YFV17D yellow fever vaccine. The CDR3 sequence: CASSVVRENTEAFF. The CDR3 DNA is TGTGCCAGCAGCGTTGTAAGGGAGAACACTGAAGCTTTCTTT.